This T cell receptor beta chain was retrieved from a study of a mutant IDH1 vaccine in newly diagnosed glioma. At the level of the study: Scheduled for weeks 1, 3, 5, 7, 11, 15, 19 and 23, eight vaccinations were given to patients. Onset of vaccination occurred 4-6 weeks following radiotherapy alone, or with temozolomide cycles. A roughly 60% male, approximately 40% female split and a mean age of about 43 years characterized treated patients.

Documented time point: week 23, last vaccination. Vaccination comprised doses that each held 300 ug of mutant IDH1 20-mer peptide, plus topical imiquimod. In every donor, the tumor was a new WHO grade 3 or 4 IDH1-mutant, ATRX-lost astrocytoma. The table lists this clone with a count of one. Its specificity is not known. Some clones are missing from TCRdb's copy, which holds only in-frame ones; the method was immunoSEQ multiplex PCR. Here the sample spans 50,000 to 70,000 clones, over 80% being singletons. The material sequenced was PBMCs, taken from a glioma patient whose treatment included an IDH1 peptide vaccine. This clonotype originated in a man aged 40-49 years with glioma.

The DNA for the CDR3 is TGCGCCAGCAGCCAACTACCAGGGGTCGGGGATACGCAGTATTTT. This translates into CASSQLPGVGDTQYF. The chain uses TRBV4-3 and TRBJ2-3; TRBD1 might be the D (6 bases). The length of the CDR3 is 15 residues. V lost 2 bases and J lost 6, with 15 bases in between. The V gene's germline CDR1 is LGHNA and CDR2 YSLEER.